Shown below are 10 T cell receptor beta chains from a single sample sequenced in a study of vaccination and CD4 T cells after COVID-19. Treatment indicated: roughly 11-day PBMC culture with coronavirus spike peptide pools or control peptides (ViraFEST assay). These TCRs are of unknown antigen specificity. Scientists ran DNA taken from cultured CD4+ T cells through the Oncomine TCR Beta short-read assay for sequencing. TCRdb redid the calling of the PCR reads with MiXCR, one entry per CDR3 protein. The sample includes roughly 24,000 distinct CDR3 sequences, 64% of them seen just once. Material for sequencing was CD4+ T cells from blood, cultured in vitro. The receptors come from a human donor who had recovered from COVID-19.

The gene calls are TRBV6-2 or TRBV6-3 and TRBJ2-1, with D perhaps matching TRBD1 (5 bases). The CDR3 contains 14 residues. The germline CDR1 and CDR2 sequences are MNHEY and SVGEGT. Trimming shortened V by 5 bases and J by 7 bases, and 15 bases separated the two germline ends. The CDR3 nucleotides read TGTGCCAGCAGTCACGAGGCAGGGATAAATGAGCAGTTCTTC. It specifies CASSHEAGINEQFF.

The chain links TRBV6-1 to TRBJ1-1, with 9 bases fitting TRBD1. The CDR3 totals 12 residues. V was pared by 4 bases and J by 8 bases, with 2 bases of the junction left unmatched. Germline-derived CDR1 and CDR2 are MNHNS and SASEGT. DNA of the CDR3: TGTGCCAGCAGTGGGACAGGGGCCGAAGCTTTCTTT. It encodes CASSGTGAEAFF.

This rearrangement joins TRBV7-6 to TRBJ1-4, with TRBD1 as a possible D gene (5 bases). This CDR3 is built from 12 residues. V dropped 11 bases and J dropped 7 bases, with 14 bases sitting between them. Germline V lookup: CDR1 SGHVS, CDR2 FNYEAQ. The CDR3 loop reads CAWGGIVEKLFF. The CDR3 DNA sequence: TGTGCCTGGGGGGGGATTGTTGAAAAACTGTTTTTT.

This chain uses TRBV20-1 with TRBJ2-3, with D possibly matching TRBD1 (6 bases). CDR1 and CDR2 from the germline V gene are DFQATT and SNEGSKA (reference sequence). This CDR3 is 13 amino acids long. Trimming cost V 4 bases and J 2 bases, with 10 bases left between them. CDR3 residues: CSAIRGFTDTQYF. CDR3 DNA: TGCAGTGCTATCAGGGGATTCACAGATACGCAGTATTTT.

This clonotype was observed a few times. This CDR3 reads CASSMVADYNQPQHF. As DNA, the CDR3 is TGTGCCAGTAGTATGGTCGCGGACTACAATCAGCCCCAGCATTTT. The V and J genes are TRBV19 and TRBJ1-5; D is ambiguous. The germline V gene has CDR1 LNHDA and CDR2 SQIVND (reference sequence). V was clipped by 3 bases and J by 3 bases, with 12 bases between them. The CDR3 is made up of 15 amino acids.

The chain uses TRBV6-5 and TRBJ2-4; 13 bases align to TRBD2. V shed 4 bases, J shed 3 bases, and the junction held 15 bases outside the gene matches. The CDR3 is made up of 20 amino acids. Germline V gene lookup returns CDR1 MNHEY and CDR2 SVGAGI. This CDR3 is CASSSTRTSGSSAGKNIQYF. In nucleotides, the CDR3 is TGTGCCAGCAGTTCAACGCGGACTAGCGGGAGCTCAGCGGGCAAAAACATTCAGTACTTC.

The rearrangement uses TRBV12-3 or TRBV12-4 and TRBJ1-2; D remains ambiguous. The CDR3 has 12 residues. V lost 3 bases to trimming and J lost 8 bases, with 10 bases between them. CDR3 bases: TGTGCCAGCAGTTTGCGGGTGGGCGGCTACACCTTC. Translated: CASSLRVGGYTF.

The chain carries TRBV7-9 and TRBJ2-6; 8 nucleotides agree with TRBD1. V shed 5 bases, J shed 0 bases, and the junction held 15 bases outside the gene matches. Germline V CDR1 and CDR2: SEHNR, FQNEAQ (reference sequence). This CDR3 has 20 amino acids. This CDR3 is CASSLWDPDRVSSGANVLTF. CDR3 sequence (DNA): TGTGCCAGCAGCCTGTGGGACCCGGACAGGGTGTCCTCTGGGGCCAACGTCCTGACTTTC.

The rearrangement uses TRBV7-2 and TRBJ2-3; TRBD2 aligns across 7 bases. V lost 5 bases, J lost 3 bases, and 8 bases stayed unmatched. Germline-derived CDR1 and CDR2 are SGHTA and FQGNSA. CDR3 length: 15 amino acids. The CDR3 sequence is CASSTPGLPTDTQYF. The CDR3 DNA reads as TGTGCCAGCAGCACCCCGGGACTACCTACAGATACGCAGTATTTT.

CDR3 sequence: CASSPTLRQGRKETQYF. The CDR3 nucleotides are TGTGCCAGCAGCCCAACCCTCAGACAGGGAAGGAAAGAGACCCAGTACTTC. The chain has TRBV11-2 and TRBJ2-5; 7 nucleotides match TRBD1. V shed 5 bases, J shed 3 bases, and the junction held 15 bases outside the gene matches. The V gene's germline CDR1 is SGHAT and CDR2 FQNNGV. The CDR3 has 17 amino acids.